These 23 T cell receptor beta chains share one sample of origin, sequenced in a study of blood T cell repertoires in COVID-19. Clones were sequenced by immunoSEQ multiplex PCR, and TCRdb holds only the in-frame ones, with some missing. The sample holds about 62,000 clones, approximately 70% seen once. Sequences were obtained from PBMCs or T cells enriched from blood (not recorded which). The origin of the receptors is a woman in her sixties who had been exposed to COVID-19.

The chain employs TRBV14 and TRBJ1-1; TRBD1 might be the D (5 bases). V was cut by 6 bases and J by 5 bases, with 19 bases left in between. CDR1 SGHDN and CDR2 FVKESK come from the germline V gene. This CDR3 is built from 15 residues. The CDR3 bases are TGTGCCAGCAGGCCGACAACAGGCCCATCAACTGAAGCTTTCTTT. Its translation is CASRPTTGPSTEAFF. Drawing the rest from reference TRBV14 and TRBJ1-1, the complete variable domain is EAGVTQFPSHSVIEKGQTVTLRCDPISGHDNLYWYRRVMGKEIKFLLHFVKESKQDESGMPNNRFLAERTGGTYSTLKVQPAELEDSGVYFCASRPTTGPSTEAFFGQGTRLTVV.

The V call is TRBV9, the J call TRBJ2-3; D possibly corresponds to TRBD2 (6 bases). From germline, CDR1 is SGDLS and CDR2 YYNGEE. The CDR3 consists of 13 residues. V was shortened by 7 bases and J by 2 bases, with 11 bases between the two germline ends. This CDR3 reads CASGRGDTDTQYF. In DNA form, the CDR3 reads TGTGCCAGCGGGCGGGGTGACACAGATACGCAGTATTTT. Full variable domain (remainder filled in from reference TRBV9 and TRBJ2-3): DSGVTQTPKHLITATGQRVTLRCSPRSGDLSVYWYQQSLDQGLQFLIQYYNGEERAKGNILERFSAQQFPDLHSELNLSSLELGDSALYFCASGRGDTDTQYFGPGTRLTVL.

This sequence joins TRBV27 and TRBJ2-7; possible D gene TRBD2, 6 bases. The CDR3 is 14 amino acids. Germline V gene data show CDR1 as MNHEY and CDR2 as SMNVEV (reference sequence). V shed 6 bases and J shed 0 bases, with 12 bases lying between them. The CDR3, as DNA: TGTGCCAGCAGCCGGGACTTTACCTCCTACGAGCAGTACTTC. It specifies CASSRDFTSYEQYF.

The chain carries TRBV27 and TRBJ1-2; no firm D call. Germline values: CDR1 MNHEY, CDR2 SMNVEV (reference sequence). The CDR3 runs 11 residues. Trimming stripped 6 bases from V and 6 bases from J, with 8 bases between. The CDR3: CASSSNNGYTF. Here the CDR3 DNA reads TGTGCCAGCAGCTCCAACAATGGCTACACCTTC.

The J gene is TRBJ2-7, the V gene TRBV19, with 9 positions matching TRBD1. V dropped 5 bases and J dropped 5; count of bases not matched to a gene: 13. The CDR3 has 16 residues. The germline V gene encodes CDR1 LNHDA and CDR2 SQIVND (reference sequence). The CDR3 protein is CASSGFTDRGEDEQYF. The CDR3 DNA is TGTGCCAGTAGTGGATTCACCGACAGGGGGGAGGACGAGCAGTACTTC.

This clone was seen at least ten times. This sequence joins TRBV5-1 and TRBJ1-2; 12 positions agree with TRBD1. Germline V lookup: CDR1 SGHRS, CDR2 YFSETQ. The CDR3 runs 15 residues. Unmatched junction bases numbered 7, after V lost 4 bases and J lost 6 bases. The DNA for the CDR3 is TGCGCCAGCAGCCTGGGACAGGGGGCGGTTGATGGCTACACCTTC. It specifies CASSLGQGAVDGYTF.

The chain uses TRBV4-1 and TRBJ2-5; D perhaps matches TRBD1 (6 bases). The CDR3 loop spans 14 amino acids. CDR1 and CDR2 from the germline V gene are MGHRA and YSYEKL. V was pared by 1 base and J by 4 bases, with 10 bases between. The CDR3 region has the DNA TGCGCCAGCAGCCAAGTGCGGACAGCAGAGACCCAGTACTTC. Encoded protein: CASSQVRTAETQYF.

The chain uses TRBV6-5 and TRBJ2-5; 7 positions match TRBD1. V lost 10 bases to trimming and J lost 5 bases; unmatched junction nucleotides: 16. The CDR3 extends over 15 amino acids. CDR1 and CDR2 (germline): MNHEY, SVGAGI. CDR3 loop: CATSTGISPPETQYF. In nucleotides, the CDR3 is TGTGCCACCTCGACAGGGATATCGCCCCCGGAGACCCAGTACTTC.

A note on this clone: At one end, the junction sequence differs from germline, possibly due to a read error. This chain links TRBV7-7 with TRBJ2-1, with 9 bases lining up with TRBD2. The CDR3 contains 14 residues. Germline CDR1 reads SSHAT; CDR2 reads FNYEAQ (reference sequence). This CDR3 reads CASSRLADYNEQFF. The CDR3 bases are TGTGCTAGCAGCAGACTAGCGGACTACAATGAGCAGTTCTTC.

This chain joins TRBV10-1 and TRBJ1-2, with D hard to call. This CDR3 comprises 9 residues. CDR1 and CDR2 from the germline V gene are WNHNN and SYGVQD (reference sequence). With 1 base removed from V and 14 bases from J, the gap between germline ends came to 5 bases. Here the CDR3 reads CASSEYGTF. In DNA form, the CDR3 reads TGCGCCAGCAGTGAGTACGGGACCTTC.

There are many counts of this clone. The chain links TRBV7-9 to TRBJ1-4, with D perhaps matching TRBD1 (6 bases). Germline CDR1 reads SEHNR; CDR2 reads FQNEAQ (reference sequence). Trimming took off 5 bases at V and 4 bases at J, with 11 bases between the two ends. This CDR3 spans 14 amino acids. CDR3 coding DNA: TGTGCCAGCAGCCCCGGACAGATTAATGAAAAACTGTTTTTT. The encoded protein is CASSPGQINEKLFF.

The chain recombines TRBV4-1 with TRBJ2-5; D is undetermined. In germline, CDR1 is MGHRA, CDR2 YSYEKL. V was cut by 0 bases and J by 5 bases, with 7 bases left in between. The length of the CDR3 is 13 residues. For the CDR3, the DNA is TGCGCCAGCAGCCAAGATCAGTGGGAGACCCAGTACTTC. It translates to CASSQDQWETQYF.

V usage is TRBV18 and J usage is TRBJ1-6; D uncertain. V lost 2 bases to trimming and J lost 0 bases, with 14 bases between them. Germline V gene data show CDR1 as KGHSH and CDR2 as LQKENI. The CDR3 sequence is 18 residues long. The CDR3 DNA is TGTGCCAGCTCACCAAGATCCCAAACGAGCTCCTATAATTCACCCCTCCACTTT. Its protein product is CASSPRSQTSSYNSPLHF. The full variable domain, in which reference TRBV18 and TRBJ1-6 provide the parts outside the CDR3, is NAGVMQNPRHLVRRRGQEARLRCSPMKGHSHVYWYRQLPEEGLKFMVYLQKENIIDESGMPKERFSAEFPKEGPSILRIQQVVRGDSAAYFCASSPRSQTSSYNSPLHFGNGTRLTVT.

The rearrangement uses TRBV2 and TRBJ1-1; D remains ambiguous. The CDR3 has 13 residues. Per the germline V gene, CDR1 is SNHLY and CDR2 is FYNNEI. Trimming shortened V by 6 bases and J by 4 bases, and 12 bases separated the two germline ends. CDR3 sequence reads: CASRPSQATEAFF. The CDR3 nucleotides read TGTGCCAGCAGACCAAGCCAGGCCACTGAAGCTTTCTTT. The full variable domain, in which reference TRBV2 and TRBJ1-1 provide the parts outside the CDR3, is EPEVTQTPSHQVTQMGQEVILRCVPISNHLYFYWYRQILGQKVEFLVSFYNNEISEKSEIFDDQFSVERPDGSNFTLKIRSTKLEDSAMYFCASRPSQATEAFFGQGTRLTVV.

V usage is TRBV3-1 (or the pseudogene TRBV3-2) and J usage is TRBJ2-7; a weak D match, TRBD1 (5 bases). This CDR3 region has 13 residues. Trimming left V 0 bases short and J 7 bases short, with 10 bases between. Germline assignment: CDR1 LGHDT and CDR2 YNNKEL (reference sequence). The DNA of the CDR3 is TGTGCCAGCAGCCAAGATCTGAAGGGGGAGCAGTACTTC. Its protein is CASSQDLKGEQYF.

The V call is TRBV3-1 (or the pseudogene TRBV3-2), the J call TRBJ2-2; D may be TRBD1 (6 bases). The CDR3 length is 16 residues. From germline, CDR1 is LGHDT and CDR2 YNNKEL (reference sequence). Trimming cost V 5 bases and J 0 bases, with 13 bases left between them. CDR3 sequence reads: CASSKGVAPNTGELFF. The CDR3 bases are TGTGCCAGCAGCAAGGGGGTAGCGCCGAACACCGGGGAGCTGTTTTTT.

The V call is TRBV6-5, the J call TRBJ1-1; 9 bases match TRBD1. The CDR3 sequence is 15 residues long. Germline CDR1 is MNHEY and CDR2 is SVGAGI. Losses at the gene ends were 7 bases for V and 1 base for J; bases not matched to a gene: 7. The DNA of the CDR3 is TGTGCCAGCACCGCGGGACAGGGCGAGAACACTGAAGCTTTCTTT. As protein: CASTAGQGENTEAFF.

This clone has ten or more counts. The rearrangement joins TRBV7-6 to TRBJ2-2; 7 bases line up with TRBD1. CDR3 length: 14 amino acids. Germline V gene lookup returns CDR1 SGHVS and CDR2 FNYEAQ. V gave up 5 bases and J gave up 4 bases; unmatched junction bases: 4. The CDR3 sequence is CASSARQGTGELFF. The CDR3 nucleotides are TGTGCCAGCAGCGCTCGACAGGGCACCGGGGAGCTGTTTTTT. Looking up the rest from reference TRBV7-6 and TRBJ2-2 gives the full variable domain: GAGVSQSPRYKVTKRGQDVALRCDPISGHVSLYWYRQALGQGPEFLTYFNYEAQQDKSGLPNDRFSAERPEGSISTLTIQRTEQRDSAMYRCASSARQGTGELFFGEGSRLTVL.

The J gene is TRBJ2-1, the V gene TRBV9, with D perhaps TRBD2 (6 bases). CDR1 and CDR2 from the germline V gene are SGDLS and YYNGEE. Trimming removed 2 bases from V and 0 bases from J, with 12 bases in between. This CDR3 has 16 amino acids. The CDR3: CASSVLADSSYNEQFF. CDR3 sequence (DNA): TGTGCCAGCAGCGTCTTAGCGGATAGCTCCTACAATGAGCAGTTCTTC.

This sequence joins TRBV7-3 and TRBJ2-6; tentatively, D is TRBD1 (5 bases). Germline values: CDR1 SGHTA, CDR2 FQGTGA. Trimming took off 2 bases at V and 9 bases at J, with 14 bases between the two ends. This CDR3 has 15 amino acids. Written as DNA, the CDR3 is TGTGCCAGCAGCTTATCCCTGGGGCCTCGCAACGTCCTGACTTTC. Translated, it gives CASSLSLGPRNVLTF.

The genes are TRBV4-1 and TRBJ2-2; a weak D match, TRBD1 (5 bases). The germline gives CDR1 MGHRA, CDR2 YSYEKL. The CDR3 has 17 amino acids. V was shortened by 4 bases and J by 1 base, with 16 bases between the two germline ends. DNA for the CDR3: TGCGCCAGCAGCCGAATCAGGAAGGGGCAGAACACCGGGGAGCTGTTTTTT. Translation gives CASSRIRKGQNTGELFF.

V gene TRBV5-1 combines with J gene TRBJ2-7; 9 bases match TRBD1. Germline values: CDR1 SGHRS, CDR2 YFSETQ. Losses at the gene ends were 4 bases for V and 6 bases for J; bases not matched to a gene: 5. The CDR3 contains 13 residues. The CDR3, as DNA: TGCGCCAGCAGCGGGACAGGGCGGGTCGAGCAGTACTTC. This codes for CASSGTGRVEQYF.

Here the CDR3 reads CASSQDTSGTYNEQFF. The CDR3 DNA follows: TGCGCCAGCAGCCAGGACACTAGCGGGACTTACAATGAGCAGTTCTTC. The chain joins TRBV4-1 to TRBJ2-1, with TRBD2 matching 10 bases. Trimming cost V 3 bases and J 4 bases; bases outside gene matches: 6. This CDR3 contains 16 residues. CDR1 and CDR2 (germline): MGHRA, YSYEKL.